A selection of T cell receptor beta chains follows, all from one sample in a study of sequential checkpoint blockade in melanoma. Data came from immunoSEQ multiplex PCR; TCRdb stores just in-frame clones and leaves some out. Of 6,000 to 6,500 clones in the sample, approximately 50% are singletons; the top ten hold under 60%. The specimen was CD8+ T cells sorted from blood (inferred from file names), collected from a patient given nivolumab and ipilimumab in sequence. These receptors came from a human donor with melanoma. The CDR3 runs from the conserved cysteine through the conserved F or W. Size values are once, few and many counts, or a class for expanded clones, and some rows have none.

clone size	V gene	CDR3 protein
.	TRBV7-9	CASSLQLREAQYF
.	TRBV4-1	CASSQGSSGELFF
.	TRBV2	CASSEAPGDTQYF
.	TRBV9	CASSVSGATDTQYF
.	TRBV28	CASSLNSAEHEQHF
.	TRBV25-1	CASSEYGSLANYGYTF
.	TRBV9	CASSLGGGAGELFF
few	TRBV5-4	CASSLQFTGELFF
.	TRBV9	CASSVEPSGSYEQYF
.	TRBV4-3	CASSQEGRSNEQFF
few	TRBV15	CATSRDRGQNPGNTIYF
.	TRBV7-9	CASSEPTGRSGANVLTF
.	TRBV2	CASSATVYQETQYF
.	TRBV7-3	CASSSGLAGRQETQYF
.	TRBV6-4	CASSDSGGGAGDTQYF
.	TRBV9	CASSSFGQGNSPLHF
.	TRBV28	CASSLTGGNTEAFF
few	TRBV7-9	CASSISTGGYEQYF
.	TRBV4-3	CASSQGSRGETQYF
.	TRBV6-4	CASSDSADRASYGYTF
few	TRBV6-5	CAGSRPYNEQFF
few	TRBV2	CASSDLSNQPQHF
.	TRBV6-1	CASLLGGTEAFF
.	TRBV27	CASSLSGSGGETGELFF
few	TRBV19	CASSSQTGQETQYF
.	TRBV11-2	CASSSSGQDYYEQYF
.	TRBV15	CATSPRQGMGAFF
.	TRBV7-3	CASSAGGSSQPQHF